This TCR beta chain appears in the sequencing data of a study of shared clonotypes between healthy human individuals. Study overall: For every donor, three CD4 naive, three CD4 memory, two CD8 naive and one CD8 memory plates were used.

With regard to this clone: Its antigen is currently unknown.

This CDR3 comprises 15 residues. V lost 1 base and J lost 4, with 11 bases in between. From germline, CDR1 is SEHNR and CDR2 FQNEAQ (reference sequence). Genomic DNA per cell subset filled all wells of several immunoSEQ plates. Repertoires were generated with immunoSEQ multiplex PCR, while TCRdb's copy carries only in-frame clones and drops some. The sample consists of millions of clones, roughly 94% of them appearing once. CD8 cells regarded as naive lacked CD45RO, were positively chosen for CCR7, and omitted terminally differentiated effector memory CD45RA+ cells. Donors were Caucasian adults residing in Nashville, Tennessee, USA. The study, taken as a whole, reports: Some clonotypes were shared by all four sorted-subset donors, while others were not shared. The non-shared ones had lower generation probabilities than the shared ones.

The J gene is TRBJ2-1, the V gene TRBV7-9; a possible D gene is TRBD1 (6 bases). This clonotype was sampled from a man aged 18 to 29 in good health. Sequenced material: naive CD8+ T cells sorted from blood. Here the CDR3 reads CASSLEWTEYNEQFF. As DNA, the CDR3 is TGTGCCAGCAGCTTAGAGTGGACAGAATACAATGAGCAGTTCTTC.